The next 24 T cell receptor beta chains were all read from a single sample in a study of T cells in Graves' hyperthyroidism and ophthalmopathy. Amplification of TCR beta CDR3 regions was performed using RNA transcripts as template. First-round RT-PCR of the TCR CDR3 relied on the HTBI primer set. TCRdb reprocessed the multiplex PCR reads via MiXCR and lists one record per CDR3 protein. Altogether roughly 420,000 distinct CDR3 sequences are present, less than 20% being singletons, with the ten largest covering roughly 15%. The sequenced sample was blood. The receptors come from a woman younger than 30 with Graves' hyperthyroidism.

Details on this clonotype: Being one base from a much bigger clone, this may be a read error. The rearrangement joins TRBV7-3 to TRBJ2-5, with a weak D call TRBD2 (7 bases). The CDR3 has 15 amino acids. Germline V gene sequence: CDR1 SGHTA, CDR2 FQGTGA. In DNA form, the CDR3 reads TGTGCCGGCAGCTTCCAAGGGGGGGGTGGAGAGACCCAGTACTTC. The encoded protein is CAGSFQGGGGETQYF.

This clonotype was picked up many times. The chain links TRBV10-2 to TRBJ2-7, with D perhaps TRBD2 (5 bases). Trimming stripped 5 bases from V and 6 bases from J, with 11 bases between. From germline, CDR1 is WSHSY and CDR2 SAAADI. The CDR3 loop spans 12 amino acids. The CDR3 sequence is CASSLFRGEQYF. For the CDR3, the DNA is TGCGCCAGCAGTCTATTCCGGGGCGAGCAGTACTTC.

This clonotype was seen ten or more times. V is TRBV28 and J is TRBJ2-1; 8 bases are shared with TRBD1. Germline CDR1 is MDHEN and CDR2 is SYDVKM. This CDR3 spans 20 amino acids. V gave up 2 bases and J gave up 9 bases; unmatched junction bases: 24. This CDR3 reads CASSLGMGQEPVRVRSEQFF. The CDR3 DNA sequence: TGTGCCAGCAGTTTAGGTATGGGACAGGAGCCTGTCCGAGTGAGGAGTGAGCAGTTCTTC.

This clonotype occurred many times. The CDR3 here is CASSAGQGGRNYGYTF. The CDR3 bases are TGTGCCAGCAGTGCGGGACAGGGGGGACGTAACTATGGCTACACCTTC. The chain couples TRBV2 to TRBJ1-2; 11 bases match TRBD1. The CDR3 contains 16 residues. The junction had 5 bases not matched to a gene; V was cut back by 4 bases and J by 1 base. The V gene's germline CDR1 is SNHLY and CDR2 FYNNEI.

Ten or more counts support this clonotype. CDR3 amino acids: CAITGTSGYEQYF. The DNA for the CDR3 is TGTGCCATTACGGGCACTAGCGGATACGAGCAGTACTTC. The V call is TRBV2, the J call TRBJ2-7, with TRBD2 identical over 8 bases. Trimming took 10 bases from V and 4 from J; bases not matched to a gene: 9. CDR3 size: 13 residues. The germline V gene encodes CDR1 SNHLY and CDR2 FYNNEI.

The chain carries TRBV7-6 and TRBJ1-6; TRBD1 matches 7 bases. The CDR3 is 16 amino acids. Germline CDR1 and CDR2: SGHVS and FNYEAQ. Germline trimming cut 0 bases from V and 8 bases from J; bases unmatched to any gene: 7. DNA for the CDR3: TGTGCCAGCAGCTTAGCCCCTGGACAGGCGGATTCACCCCTCCACTTT. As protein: CASSLAPGQADSPLHF.

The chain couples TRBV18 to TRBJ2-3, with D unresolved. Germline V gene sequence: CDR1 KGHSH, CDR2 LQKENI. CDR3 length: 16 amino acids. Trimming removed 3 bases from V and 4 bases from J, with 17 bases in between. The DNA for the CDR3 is TGTGCCAGCTCACCCTCTACAAATCAAGTATCAGATACGCAGTATTTT. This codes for CASSPSTNQVSDTQYF.

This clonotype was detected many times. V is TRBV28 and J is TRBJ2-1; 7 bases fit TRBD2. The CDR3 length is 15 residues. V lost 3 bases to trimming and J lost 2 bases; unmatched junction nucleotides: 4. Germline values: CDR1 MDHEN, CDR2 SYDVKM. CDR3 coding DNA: TGTGCCAGCAGTTTCATGGGGGGGGCCTACAATGAGCAGTTCTTC. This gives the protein CASSFMGGAYNEQFF.

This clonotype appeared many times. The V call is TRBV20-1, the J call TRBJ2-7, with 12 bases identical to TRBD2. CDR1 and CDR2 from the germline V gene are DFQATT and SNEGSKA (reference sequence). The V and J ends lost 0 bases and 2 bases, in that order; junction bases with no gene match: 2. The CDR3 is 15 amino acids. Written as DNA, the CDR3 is TGCAGTGCTAGAGATTCTAGCGGGGGGGCCTACGAGCAGTACTTC. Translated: CSARDSSGGAYEQYF.

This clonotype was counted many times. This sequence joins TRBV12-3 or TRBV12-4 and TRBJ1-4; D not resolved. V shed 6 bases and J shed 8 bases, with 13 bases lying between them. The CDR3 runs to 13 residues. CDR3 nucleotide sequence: TGTGCCAGCAGGCCCCCGCCTCAAGAAAAACTGTTTTTT. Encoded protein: CASRPPPQEKLFF.

CDR3 residues: CSVASSKGARNEQFF. As DNA, the CDR3 is TGCAGCGTGGCATCCTCCAAGGGGGCTAGGAATGAGCAGTTCTTC. V usage is TRBV29-1 and J usage is TRBJ2-1; 7 bases are a match to TRBD1. The CDR3 is made up of 15 amino acids. CDR1 SQVTM and CDR2 ANQGSEA come from the germline V gene. The junction had 15 bases not matched to a gene; V was cut back by 6 bases and J by 7 bases.

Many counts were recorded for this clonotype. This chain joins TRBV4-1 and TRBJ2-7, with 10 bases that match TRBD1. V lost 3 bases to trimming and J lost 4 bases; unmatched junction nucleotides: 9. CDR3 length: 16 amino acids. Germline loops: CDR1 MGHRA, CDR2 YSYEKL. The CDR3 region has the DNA TGCGCCAGCAGCCAGAAGACAGGGGGCGATTATTACGAGCAGTACTTC. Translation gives CASSQKTGGDYYEQYF.

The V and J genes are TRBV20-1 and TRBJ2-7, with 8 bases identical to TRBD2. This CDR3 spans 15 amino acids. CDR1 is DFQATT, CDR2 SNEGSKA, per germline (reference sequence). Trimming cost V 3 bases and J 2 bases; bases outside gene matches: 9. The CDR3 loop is CSASGVGRATYEQYF. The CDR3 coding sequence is TGCAGTGCTAGTGGGGTCGGGAGGGCCACCTACGAGCAGTACTTC.

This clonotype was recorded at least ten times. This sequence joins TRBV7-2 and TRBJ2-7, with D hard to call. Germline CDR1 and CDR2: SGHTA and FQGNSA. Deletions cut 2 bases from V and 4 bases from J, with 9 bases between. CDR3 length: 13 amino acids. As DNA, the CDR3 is TGTGCCAGCAGCTTAATATGGGGTTACGAGCAGTACTTC. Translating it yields CASSLIWGYEQYF.

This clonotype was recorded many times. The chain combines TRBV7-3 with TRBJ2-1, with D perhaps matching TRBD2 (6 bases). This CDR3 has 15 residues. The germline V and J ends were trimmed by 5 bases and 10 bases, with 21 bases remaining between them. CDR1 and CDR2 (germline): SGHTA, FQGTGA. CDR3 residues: CASSLKGTHIREQFF. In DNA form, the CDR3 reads TGTGCCAGCAGCCTAAAGGGGACTCATATCCGGGAGCAGTTCTTC.

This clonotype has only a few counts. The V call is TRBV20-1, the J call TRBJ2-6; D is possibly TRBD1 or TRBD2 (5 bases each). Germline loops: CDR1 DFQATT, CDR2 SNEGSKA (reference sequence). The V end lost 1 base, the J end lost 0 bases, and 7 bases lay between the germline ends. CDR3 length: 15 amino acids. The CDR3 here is CSARGGFSGANVLTF. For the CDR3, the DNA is TGCAGTGCTAGAGGGGGGTTCTCTGGGGCCAACGTCCTGACTTTC.

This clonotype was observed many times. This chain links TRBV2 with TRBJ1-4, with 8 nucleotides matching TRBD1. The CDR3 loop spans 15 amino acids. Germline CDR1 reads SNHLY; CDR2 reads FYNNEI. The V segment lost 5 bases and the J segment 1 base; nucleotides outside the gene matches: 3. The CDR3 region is CASSLDRGTNEKLFF. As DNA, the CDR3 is TGTGCCAGCAGTCTAGACAGGGGAACTAATGAAAAACTGTTTTTT.

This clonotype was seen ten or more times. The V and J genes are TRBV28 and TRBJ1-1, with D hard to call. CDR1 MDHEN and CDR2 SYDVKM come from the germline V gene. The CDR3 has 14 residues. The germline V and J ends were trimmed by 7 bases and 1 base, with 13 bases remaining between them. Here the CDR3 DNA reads TGTGCCAGCACCTCGCACGGGGAGAACACTGAAGCTTTCTTT. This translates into CASTSHGENTEAFF.

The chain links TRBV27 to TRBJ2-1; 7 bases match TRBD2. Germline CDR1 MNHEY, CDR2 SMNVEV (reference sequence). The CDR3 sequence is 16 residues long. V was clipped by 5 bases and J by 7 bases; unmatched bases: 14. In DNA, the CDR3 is TGTGCCAGCAGTGGGGGGGGGGGTATGTTTAGGAATGAGCAGTTCTTC. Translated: CASSGGGGMFRNEQFF.

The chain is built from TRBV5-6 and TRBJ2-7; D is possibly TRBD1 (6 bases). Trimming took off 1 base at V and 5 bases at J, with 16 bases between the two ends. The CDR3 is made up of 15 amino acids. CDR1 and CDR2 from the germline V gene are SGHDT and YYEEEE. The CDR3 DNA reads TGTGCCAGCAGCTTGCCTACAGGGTTTTGGGACGAGCAGTACTTC. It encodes CASSLPTGFWDEQYF.

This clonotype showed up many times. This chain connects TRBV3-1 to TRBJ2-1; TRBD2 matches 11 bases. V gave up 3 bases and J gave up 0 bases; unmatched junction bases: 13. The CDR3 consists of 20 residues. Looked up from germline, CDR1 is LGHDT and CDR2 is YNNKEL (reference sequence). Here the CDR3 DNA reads TGTGCCAGCAGCCAGACCACCGGGACTAGCGGCCCGAGCTCCTACAATGAGCAGTTCTTC. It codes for CASSQTTGTSGPSSYNEQFF.

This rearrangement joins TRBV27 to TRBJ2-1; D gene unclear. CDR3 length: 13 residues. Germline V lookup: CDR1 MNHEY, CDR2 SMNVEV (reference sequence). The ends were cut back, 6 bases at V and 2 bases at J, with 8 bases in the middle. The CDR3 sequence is CASSLQAYNEQFF. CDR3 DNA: TGTGCCAGCAGCCTTCAGGCCTACAATGAGCAGTTCTTC.

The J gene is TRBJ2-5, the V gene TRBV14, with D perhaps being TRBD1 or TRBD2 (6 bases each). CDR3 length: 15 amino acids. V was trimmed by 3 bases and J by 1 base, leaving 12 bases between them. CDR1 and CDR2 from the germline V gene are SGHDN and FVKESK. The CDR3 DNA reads TGTGCCAGCAGCCACCCGGGGGCGATCCAAGAGACCCAGTACTTC. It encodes CASSHPGAIQETQYF.

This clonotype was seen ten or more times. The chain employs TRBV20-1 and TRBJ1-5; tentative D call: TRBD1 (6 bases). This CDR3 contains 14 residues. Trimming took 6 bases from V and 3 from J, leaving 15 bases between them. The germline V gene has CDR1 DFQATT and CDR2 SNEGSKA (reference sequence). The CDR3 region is CSASWTANNQPQHF. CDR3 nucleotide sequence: TGCAGTGCCAGCTGGACAGCCAACAATCAGCCCCAGCATTTT.